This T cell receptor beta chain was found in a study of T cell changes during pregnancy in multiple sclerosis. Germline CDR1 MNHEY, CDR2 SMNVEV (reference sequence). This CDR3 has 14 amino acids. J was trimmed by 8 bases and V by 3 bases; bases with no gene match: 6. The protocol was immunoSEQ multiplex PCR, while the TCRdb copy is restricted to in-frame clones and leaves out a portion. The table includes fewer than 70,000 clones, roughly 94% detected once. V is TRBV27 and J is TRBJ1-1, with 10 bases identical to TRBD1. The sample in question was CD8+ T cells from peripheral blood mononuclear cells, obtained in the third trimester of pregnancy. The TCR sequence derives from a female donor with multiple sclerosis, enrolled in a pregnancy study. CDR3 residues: CASSFTGTGVEAFF. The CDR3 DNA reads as TGTGCCAGCAGTTTTACCGGGACAGGGGTAGAAGCTTTCTTT.